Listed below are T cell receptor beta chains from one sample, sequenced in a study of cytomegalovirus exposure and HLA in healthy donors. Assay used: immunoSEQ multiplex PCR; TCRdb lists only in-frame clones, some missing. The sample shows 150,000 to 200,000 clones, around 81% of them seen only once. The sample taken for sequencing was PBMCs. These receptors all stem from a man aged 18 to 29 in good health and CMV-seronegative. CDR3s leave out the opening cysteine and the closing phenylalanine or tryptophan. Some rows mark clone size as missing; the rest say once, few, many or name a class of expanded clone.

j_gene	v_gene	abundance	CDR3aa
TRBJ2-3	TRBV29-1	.	SAKREDTDTQY
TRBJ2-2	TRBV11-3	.	ASSLGSGTSGTFTGELF
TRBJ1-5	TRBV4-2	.	ASSFGVHSNQPQH
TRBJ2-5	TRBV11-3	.	ASSRELGETQY
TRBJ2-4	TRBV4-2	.	ASSQEGTSGNVKNIQY
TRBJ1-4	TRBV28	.	ASSLLPGQGSEKLF
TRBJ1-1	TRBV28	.	ASRDGGTEAF
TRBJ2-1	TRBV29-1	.	SVKAGGLAESQF
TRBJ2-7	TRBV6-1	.	ASILTGEQY
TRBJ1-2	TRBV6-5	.	ASSYTRGRDGYT
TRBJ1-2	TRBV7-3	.	ASSQAGGGGYT
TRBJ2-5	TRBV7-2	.	ASSLVGLAGGQETQY
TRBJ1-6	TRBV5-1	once	ASSLDSGADSPLH
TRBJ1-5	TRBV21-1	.	ASSNFARDRDFSLGQPQH
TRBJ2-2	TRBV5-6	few	ASSLMTDRELF